This is a list of T cell receptor beta chains from one sample in a study of T cell changes during pregnancy in multiple sclerosis. TCRdb's table, derived via immunoSEQ multiplex PCR, lists solely in-frame clones and lacks some. The repertoire holds more than 80,000 clones, with around 90% as singletons. The sample here was peripheral blood, taken in the first trimester of pregnancy. These receptors were collected from a female donor with multiple sclerosis, enrolled in a pregnancy study. The CDR3 runs from the conserved cysteine through the conserved F or W. Some rows mark clone size as missing; the rest say once, few, many or name a class of expanded clone.

V gene	CDR3 length	clone size	J gene	CDR3 protein
TRBV27	16	NA	TRBJ2-7	CASSLALGGRFYEQYF
TRBV7-8	16	NA	TRBJ1-2	CASSVRRTGDGGGYTF
TRBV6-1	16	NA	TRBJ2-7	CASSEVPRGSEYEQYF
TRBV19	16	NA	TRBJ2-7	CASSKGRRTALDEQYF
TRBV27	16	NA	TRBJ2-2	CASKDDGTGGSGELFF
TRBV9	11	NA	TRBJ2-1	CASSVSSKQFF
TRBV9	15	NA	TRBJ2-7	CASSPRTSGRGEQYF
TRBV6-1	13	NA	TRBJ1-1	CAGDRKGGTEAFF
TRBV6-1	15	NA	TRBJ1-2	CASSPGRTVLDGYTF
TRBV11-2	14	once	TRBJ1-1	CASSSIRGMPEAFF
TRBV18	14	NA	TRBJ1-1	CASSLRTGNTEAFF
TRBV11-2	16	NA	TRBJ2-7	CASSLRMTSPFHEQYF
TRBV4-1	15	NA	TRBJ1-2	CASSQETGADYGYTF
TRBV19	13	many	TRBJ1-5	CATTGQSNQPQHF
TRBV29-1	14	NA	TRBJ2-3	CSAPPGDSTDTQYF
TRBV21-1	15	NA	TRBJ2-6	CATSRRVTGANVLTF
TRBV7-8	19	NA	TRBJ2-1	CASSLEFRAGALHGNEQFF
TRBV7-9	17	NA	TRBJ1-3	CASSSNRGQSSGNTIYF
TRBV7-2	15	NA	TRBJ2-1	CASSGTRASGNEQFF
TRBV6-5	12	NA	TRBJ1-2	CASSYGDRSYTF
TRBV28	21	NA	TRBJ2-3	CASSYSDIIGTSGNCTDTQYF
TRBV7-9	13	NA	TRBJ2-1	CASSQQNYNEQFF
TRBV6-5	12	NA	TRBJ2-7	CASGDRGYEQYF
TRBV7-8	15	NA	TRBJ2-7	CASSPANLGGGGQYF
TRBV13	18	NA	TRBJ2-2	CASAQGKRTGRRAGELFF
TRBV30	14	NA	TRBJ2-1	CAWGLGGTYNEQFF
TRBV5-5	13	NA	TRBJ1-1	CASSFVIGTEAFF
TRBV5-1	17	NA	TRBJ2-2	CASRQGLAGENTGELFF
TRBV18	13	NA	TRBJ2-7	CASSPRGQGEQYF
TRBV7-8	15	NA	TRBJ1-1	CASSLSNLRQGWAFF
TRBV7-2	15	NA	TRBJ2-3	CASSHSGRGSDTQYF
TRBV10-3	14	once	TRBJ1-2	CAISEPGRGDGYTF
TRBV29-1	13	NA	TRBJ2-1	CSVAPSGYNEQFF
TRBV28	18	once	TRBJ2-5	CASSFPPGLAGVRETQYF
TRBV19	17	NA	TRBJ1-1	CASSIDRQRQGFAEAFF
TRBV6-1	12	NA	TRBJ1-1	CASSEGHTEAFF
TRBV27	14	NA	TRBJ1-2	CASSPPGINYGYTF
TRBV5-4	16	NA	TRBJ2-7	CASSPGGTSGRYEQYF
TRBV27	13	NA	TRBJ2-7	CASSLLQGDEQYF
TRBV5-1	14	NA	TRBJ1-1	CASSQRTGGTEAFF
TRBV6-1	15	NA	TRBJ2-2	CASSRSGRNTGELFF
TRBV5-1	14	NA	TRBJ1-2	CASTESPGNYGYTF
TRBV5-1	15	NA	TRBJ2-7	CASSPSSGSVYEQYF
TRBV11-2	16	NA	TRBJ1-4	CASSPSGTTTNEKLFF
TRBV6-5	13	NA	TRBJ1-5	CASRPALRSAQHF
TRBV28	16	NA	TRBJ2-3	CASSNLQGGKTDTQYF
TRBV6-1	18	NA	TRBJ1-3	CASSEEEGSIASGNTIYF
TRBV9	15	NA	TRBJ2-5	CASSGRGHGQETQYF
TRBV27	13	NA	TRBJ1-5	CATGTLRGQPQHF